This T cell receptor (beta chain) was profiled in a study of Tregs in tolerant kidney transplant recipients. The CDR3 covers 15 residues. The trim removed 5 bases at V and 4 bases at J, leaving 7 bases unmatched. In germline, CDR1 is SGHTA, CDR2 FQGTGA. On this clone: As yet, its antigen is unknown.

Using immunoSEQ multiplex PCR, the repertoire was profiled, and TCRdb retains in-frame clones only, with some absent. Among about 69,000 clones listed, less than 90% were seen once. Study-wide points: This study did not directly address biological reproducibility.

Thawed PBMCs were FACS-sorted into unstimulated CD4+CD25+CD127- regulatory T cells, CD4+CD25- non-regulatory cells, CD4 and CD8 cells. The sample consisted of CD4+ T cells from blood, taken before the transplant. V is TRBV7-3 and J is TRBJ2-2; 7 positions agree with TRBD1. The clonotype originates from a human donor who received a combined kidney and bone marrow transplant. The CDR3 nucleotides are TGTGCCAGCAGCACCGGGACAGCCCTCACCGGGGAGCTGTTTTTT. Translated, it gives CASSTGTALTGELFF.